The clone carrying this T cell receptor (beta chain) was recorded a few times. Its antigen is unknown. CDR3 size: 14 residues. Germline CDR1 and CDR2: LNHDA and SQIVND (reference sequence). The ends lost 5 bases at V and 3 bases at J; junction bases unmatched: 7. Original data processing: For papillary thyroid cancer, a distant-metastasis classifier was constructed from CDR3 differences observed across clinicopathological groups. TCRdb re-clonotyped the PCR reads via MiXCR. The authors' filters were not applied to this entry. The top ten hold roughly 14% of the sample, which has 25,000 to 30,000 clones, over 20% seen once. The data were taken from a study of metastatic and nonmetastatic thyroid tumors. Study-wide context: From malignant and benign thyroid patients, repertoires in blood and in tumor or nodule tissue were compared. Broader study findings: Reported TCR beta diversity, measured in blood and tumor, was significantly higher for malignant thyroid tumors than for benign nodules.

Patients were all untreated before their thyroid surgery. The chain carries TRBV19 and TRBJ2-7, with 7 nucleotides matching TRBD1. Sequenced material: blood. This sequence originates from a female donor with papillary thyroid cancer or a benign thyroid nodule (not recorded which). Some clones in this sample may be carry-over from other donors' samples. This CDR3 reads CASSPRQGGYEQYF. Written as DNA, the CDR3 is TGTGCCAGTAGTCCGCGACAGGGTGGCTACGAGCAGTACTTC.